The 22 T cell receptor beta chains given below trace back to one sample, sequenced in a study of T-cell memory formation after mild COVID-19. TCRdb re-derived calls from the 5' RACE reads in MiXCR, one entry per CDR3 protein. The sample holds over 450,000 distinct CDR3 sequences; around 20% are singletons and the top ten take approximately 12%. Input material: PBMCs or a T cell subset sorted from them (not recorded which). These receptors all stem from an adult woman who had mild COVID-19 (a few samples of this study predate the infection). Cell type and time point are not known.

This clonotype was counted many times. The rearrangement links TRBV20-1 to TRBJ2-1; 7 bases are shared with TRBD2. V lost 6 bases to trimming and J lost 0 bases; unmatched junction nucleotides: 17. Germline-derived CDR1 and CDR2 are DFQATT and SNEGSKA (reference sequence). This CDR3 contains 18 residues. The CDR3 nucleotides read TGCAGTGCCGCACCAGCGGATTTCGGGAGGTACTCCTACAATGAGCAGTTCTTC. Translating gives CSAAPADFGRYSYNEQFF.

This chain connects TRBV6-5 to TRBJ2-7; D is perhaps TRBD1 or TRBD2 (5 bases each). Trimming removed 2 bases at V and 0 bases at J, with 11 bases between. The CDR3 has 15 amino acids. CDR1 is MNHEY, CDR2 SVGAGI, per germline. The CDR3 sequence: CASSYRGKSSYEQYF. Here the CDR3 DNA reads TGTGCCAGCAGTTACCGGGGCAAGAGCTCCTACGAGCAGTACTTC.

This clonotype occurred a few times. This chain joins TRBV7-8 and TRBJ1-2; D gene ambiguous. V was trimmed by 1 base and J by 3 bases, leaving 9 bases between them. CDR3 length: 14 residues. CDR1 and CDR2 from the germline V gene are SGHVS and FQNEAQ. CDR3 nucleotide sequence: TGTGCCAGCAGCTTAGGTGAGGCCTACTATGGCTACACCTTC. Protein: CASSLGEAYYGYTF.

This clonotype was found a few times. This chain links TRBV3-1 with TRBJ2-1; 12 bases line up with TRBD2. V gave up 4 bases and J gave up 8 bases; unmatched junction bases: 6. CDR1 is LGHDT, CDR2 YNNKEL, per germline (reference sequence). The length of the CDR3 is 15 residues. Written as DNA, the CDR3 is TGTGCCAGCAGCCTGCTAGCGGGGGGGCCCCATGAGCAGTTCTTC. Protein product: CASSLLAGGPHEQFF.

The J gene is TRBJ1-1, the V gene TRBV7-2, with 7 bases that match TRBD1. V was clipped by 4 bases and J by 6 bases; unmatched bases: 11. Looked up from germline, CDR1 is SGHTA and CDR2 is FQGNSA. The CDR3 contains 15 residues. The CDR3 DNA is TGTGCCAGCAGCTCGACTACAGGGGTTCCTGCTGAAGCTTTCTTT. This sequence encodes CASSSTTGVPAEAFF.

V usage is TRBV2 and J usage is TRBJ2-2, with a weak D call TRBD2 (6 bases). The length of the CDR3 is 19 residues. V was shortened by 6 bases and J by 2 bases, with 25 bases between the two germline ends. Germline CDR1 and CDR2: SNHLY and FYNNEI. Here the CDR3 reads CASRPISKGLFLNTGELFF. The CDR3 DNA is TGTGCCAGCAGGCCTATCTCCAAGGGACTTTTTCTTAACACCGGGGAGCTGTTTTTT.

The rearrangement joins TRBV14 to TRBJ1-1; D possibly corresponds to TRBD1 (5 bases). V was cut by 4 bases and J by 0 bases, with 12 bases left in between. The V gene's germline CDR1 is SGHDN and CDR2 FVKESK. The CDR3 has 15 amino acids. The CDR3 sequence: CASSRGGALNTEAFF. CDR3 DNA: TGTGCCAGCAGCCGGGGAGGGGCTTTGAACACTGAAGCTTTCTTT.

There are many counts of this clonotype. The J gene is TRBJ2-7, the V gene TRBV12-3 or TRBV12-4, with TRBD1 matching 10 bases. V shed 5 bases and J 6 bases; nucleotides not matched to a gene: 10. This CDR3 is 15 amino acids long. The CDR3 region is CASSETGGVSGEQYF. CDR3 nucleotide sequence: TGTGCCAGCAGTGAGACAGGGGGCGTCTCTGGCGAGCAGTACTTC.

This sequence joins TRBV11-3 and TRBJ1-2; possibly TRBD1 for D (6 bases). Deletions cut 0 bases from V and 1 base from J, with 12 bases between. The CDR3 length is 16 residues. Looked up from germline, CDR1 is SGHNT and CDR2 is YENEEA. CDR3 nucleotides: TGTGCCAGCAGCTTAGATCTACAGGGCCTTAACTATGGCTACACCTTC. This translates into CASSLDLQGLNYGYTF.

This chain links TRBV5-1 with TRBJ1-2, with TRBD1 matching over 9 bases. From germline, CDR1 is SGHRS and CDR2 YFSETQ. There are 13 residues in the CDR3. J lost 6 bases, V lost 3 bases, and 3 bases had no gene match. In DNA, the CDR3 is TGCGCCAGCAGCTCTAGGACAGGGGATGGCTACACCTTC. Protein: CASSSRTGDGYTF.

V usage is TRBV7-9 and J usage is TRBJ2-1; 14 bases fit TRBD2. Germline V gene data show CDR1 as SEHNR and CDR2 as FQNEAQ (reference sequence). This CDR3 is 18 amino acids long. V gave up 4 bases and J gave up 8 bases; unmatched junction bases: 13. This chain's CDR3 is CASSSPGTSGSGKDEQFF. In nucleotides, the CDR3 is TGTGCCAGCAGCTCACCGGGGACTAGCGGGAGCGGGAAAGATGAGCAGTTCTTC.

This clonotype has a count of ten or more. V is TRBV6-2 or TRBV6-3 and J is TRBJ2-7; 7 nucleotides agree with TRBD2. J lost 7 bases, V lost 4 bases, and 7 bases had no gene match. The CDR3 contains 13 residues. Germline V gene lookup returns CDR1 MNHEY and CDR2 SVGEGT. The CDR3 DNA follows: TGTGCCAGCAGTTCTACGGGAGGAGGGGAGCAGTACTTC. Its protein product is CASSSTGGGEQYF.

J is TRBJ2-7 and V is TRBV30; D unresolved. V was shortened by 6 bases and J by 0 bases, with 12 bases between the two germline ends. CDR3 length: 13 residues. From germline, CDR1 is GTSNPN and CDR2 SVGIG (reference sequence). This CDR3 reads CACTGGFSYEQYF. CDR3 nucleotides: TGTGCCTGCACCGGCGGCTTCTCCTACGAGCAGTACTTC.

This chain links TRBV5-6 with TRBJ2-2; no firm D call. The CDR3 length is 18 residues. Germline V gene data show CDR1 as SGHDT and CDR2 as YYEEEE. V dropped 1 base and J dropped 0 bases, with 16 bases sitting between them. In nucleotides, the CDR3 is TGTGCCAGCAGCTTGTCACTACGTTGGTCCCCGAACACCGGGGAGCTGTTTTTT. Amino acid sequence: CASSLSLRWSPNTGELFF.

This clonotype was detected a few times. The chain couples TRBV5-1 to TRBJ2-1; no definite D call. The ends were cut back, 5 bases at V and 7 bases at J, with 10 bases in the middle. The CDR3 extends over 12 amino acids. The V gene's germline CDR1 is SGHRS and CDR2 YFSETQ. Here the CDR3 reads CASSQVWNEQFF. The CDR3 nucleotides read TGCGCCAGCAGTCAGGTTTGGAATGAGCAGTTCTTC.

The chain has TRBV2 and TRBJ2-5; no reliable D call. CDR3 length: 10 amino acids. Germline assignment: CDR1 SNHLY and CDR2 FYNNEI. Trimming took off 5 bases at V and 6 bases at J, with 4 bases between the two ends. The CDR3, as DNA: TGTGCCAGCAGTCCGAAGACCCAGTACTTC. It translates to CASSPKTQYF.

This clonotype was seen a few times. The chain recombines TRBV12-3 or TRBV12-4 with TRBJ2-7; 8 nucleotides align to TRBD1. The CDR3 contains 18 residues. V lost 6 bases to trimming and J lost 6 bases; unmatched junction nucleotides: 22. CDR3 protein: CASSPRDRGVKSNGEQYF. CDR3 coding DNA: TGTGCCAGCAGCCCCCGAGACAGGGGCGTTAAGTCCAACGGCGAGCAGTACTTC.

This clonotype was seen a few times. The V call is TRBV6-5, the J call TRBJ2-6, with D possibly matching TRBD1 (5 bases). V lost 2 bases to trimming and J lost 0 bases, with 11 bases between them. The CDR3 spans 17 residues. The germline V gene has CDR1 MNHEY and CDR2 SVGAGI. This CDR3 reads CASSYGLTVSGANVLTF. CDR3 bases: TGTGCCAGCAGTTACGGTTTGACAGTCTCTGGGGCCAACGTCCTGACTTTC.

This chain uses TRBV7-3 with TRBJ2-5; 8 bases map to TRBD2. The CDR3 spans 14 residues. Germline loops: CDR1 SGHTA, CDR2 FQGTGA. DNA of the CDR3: TGTGCAACCGCCTCCGCGGGGGGAGGAGAGACCCAGTACTTC. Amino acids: CATASAGGGETQYF. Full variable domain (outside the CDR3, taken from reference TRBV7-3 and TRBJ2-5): GAGVSQTPSNKVTEKGKYVELRCDPISGHTALYWYRQSLGQGPEFLIYFQGTGAADDSGLPNDRFFAVRPEGSVSTLKIQRTERGDSAVYLCATASAGGGETQYFGPGTRLLVL.

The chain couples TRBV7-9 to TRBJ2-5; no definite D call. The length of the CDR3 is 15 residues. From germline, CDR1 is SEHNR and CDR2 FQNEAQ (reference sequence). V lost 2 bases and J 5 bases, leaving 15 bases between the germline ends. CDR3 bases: TGTGCCAGCAGCTTAATTGGAGTTCCTTTGGAGACCCAGTACTTC. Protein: CASSLIGVPLETQYF.

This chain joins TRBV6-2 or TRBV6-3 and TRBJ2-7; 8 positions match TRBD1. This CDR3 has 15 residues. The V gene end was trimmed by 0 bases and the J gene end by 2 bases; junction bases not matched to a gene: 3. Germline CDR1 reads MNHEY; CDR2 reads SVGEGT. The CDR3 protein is CASSYSWTGTYEQYF. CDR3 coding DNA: TGTGCCAGCAGTTACTCGTGGACAGGGACCTACGAGCAGTACTTC.

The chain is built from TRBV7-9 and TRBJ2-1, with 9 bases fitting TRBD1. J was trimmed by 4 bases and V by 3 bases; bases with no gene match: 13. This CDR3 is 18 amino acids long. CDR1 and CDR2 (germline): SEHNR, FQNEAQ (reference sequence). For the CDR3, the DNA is TGTGCCAGCAGCTTGGGAGGGACAGGGAATCTAGGGTACAATGAGCAGTTCTTC. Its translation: CASSLGGTGNLGYNEQFF.